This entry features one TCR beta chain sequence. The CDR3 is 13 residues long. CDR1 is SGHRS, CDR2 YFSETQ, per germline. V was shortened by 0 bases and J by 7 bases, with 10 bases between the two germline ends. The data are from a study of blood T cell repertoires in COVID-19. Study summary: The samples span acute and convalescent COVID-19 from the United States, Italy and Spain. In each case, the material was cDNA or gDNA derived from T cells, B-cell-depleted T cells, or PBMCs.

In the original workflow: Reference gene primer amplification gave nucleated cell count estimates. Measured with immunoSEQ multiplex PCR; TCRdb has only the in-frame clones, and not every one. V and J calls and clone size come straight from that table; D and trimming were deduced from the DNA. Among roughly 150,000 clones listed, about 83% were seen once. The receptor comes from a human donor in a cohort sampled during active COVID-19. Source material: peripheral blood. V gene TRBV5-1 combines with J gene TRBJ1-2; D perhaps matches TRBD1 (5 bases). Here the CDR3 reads CASSLDQGGGYTF. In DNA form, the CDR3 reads TGCGCCAGCAGCTTGGACCAGGGTGGTGGCTACACCTTC.